This T cell receptor beta chain is from a study of OX40 agonist ivuxolimab in advanced cancers. Sequencing was performed with immunoSEQ multiplex PCR; in TCRdb, only in-frame clones are kept and a portion is missing. The table lists tens of thousands of clones, roughly 80% of them singletons, with approximately 21% in the top ten. The CDR3 runs 11 residues. Germline V gene lookup returns CDR1 SGHNT and CDR2 YYREEE (reference sequence). Trimming took 1 base from V and 11 from J, leaving 9 bases between them. This chain links TRBV5-4 with TRBJ1-2; no reliable D call. The sequence came from an adult with an advanced solid tumor such as melanoma, head and neck, liver or kidney cancer. This specimen was CD4+ or CD8+ T cells sorted from blood, taken in a trial of the OX40 agonist ivuxolimab. The CDR3 loop reads CASSLNGLYTF. CDR3 in DNA: TGTGCCAGCAGCTTGAACGGTTTGTACACCTTC.